The 22 T cell receptor beta chains below all came from one sample that was sequenced in a study of OX40 agonist ivuxolimab in advanced cancers. TCRdb keeps only in-frame clones here, not all; method: immunoSEQ multiplex PCR. The data show 37,000 or so clones, 70% to 90% seen once. The source was CD4+ or CD8+ T cells sorted from blood, collected in a trial of the OX40 agonist ivuxolimab. The receptors originated from an adult with an advanced solid tumor such as melanoma, head and neck, liver or kidney cancer.

The V call is TRBV15, the J call TRBJ1-5; 12 bases are shared with TRBD1. V lost 1 base to trimming and J lost 1 base; unmatched junction nucleotides: 14. The length of the CDR3 is 21 residues. CDR1 is LNHNV and CDR2 is YYDKDF in the germline V gene (reference sequence). This chain's CDR3 is CATSRVRPGTGGAGSNQPQHF. The CDR3 DNA reads as TGTGCCACCAGCAGAGTCCGGCCAGGGACAGGGGGCGCGGGGAGCAATCAGCCCCAGCATTTT.

This clone was recorded once. The V gene is TRBV2, the J gene TRBJ2-3; D is ambiguous. V lost 4 bases to trimming and J lost 1 base, with 6 bases between them. Germline CDR1 SNHLY, CDR2 FYNNEI. The CDR3 spans 13 residues. CDR3 in DNA: TGTGCCAGCAGTGGGGAACGCACAGATACGCAGTATTTT. Encoded protein: CASSGERTDTQYF. The variable domain in full, with the rest retrieved from reference TRBV2 and TRBJ2-3, is EPEVTQTPSHQVTQMGQEVILRCVPISNHLYFYWYRQILGQKVEFLVSFYNNEISEKSEIFDDQFSVERPDGSNFTLKIRSTKLEDSAMYFCASSGERTDTQYFGPGTRLTVL.

Regarding this clone: Distinct nucleotide sequences in the sample also encode this CDR3. V usage is TRBV15 and J usage is TRBJ2-7; possibly TRBD2 for D (5 bases). CDR1 is LNHNV, CDR2 YYDKDF, per germline (reference sequence). Trimming took off 1 base at V and 3 bases at J, with 7 bases between the two ends. CDR3 size: 13 residues. The DNA for the CDR3 is TGTGCCACCAGCAGAGGTCGGGGCTACGAGCAGTACTTC. It is translated as CATSRGRGYEQYF.

The chain combines TRBV2 with TRBJ2-1; D may be TRBD1 or TRBD2 (5 bases each). Germline V lookup: CDR1 SNHLY, CDR2 FYNNEI. CDR3 length: 14 amino acids. Deletions cut 4 bases from V and 0 bases from J, with 7 bases between. Here the CDR3 reads CASSGGFSYNEQFF. Written as DNA, the CDR3 is TGTGCCAGCAGTGGGGGGTTCTCCTACAATGAGCAGTTCTTC.

This clone was recorded a few times. V is TRBV18 and J is TRBJ2-7; 9 bases match TRBD1. V lost 3 bases to trimming and J lost 11 bases; unmatched junction nucleotides: 11. The germline gives CDR1 KGHSH, CDR2 LQKENI. The CDR3 has 14 residues. CDR3 sequence: CASSPPNRQGEEYF. In nucleotides, the CDR3 is TGTGCCAGCTCACCCCCAAACCGACAGGGGGAGGAGTACTTC. Full variable domain (remainder filled in from reference TRBV18 and TRBJ2-7): NAGVMQNPRHLVRRRGQEARLRCSPMKGHSHVYWYRQLPEEGLKFMVYLQKENIIDESGMPKERFSAEFPKEGPSILRIQQVVRGDSAAYFCASSPPNRQGEEYFGPGTRLTVT.

V usage is TRBV11-2 and J usage is TRBJ2-7; 8 bases line up with TRBD1. In germline, CDR1 is SGHAT, CDR2 FQNNGV. V lost 10 bases and J lost 6; bases outside the gene matches: 11. The CDR3 length is 13 residues. The CDR3 DNA is TGTGCCACCCTACCGCAGGGGGCTAGCGAGCAGTACTTC. Amino acid sequence: CATLPQGASEQYF.

This clone was seen just once. The V gene is TRBV6-5, the J gene TRBJ2-1; D is ambiguous. Trimming took off 4 bases at V and 6 bases at J, with 16 bases between the two ends. The CDR3 length is 15 residues. CDR1 is MNHEY, CDR2 SVGAGI, per germline. CDR3 in amino acids: CASSLSPGSPNEQFF. The CDR3 coding sequence is TGTGCCAGCAGTTTGTCTCCCGGGTCACCCAATGAGCAGTTCTTC.

This chain links TRBV6-1 with TRBJ2-2; no reliable D call. Germline lookup yields CDR1 MNHNS and CDR2 SASEGT. The V gene lost 4 bases and the J gene lost 3 bases, with 12 bases spanning the gap. CDR3 length: 15 residues. The CDR3 region is CASSVSRTDTGELFF. CDR3 DNA sequence: TGTGCCAGCAGTGTGAGCCGGACGGACACCGGGGAGCTGTTTTTT.

This clone was seen more than once but under ten times. The genes are TRBV7-2 and TRBJ1-6; a possible D gene is TRBD1 (5 bases). The CDR3 is 15 residues long. Trimming took off 7 bases at V and 9 bases at J, with 19 bases between the two ends. Germline CDR1 and CDR2: SGHTA and FQGNSA. CDR3 in amino acids: CASTLRGSRGSPLHF. The CDR3 nucleotides are TGTGCCAGCACCCTTAGGGGTTCGCGAGGTTCACCCCTCCACTTT.

This rearrangement joins TRBV2 to TRBJ1-2; perhaps TRBD1 as D (5 bases). The CDR3 covers 14 residues. Germline V gene lookup returns CDR1 SNHLY and CDR2 FYNNEI. V was pared by 4 bases and J by 4 bases, with 13 bases between. The CDR3 bases are TGTGCCAGCAGTGCGGGGGATGGCTTCTATGGCTACACCTTC. It yields the protein CASSAGDGFYGYTF. The whole variable domain, filled in from reference TRBV2 and TRBJ1-2, reads EPEVTQTPSHQVTQMGQEVILRCVPISNHLYFYWYRQILGQKVEFLVSFYNNEISEKSEIFDDQFSVERPDGSNFTLKIRSTKLEDSAMYFCASSAGDGFYGYTFGSGTRLTVV.

This clone occurred a few times. The chain joins TRBV7-9 to TRBJ2-7; D is undetermined. Trimming cost V 4 bases and J 9 bases, with 10 bases left between them. CDR3 length: 11 residues. Germline V gives CDR1 SEHNR, CDR2 FQNEAQ (reference sequence). CDR3 sequence reads: CASSSDRRQYF. DNA for the CDR3: TGTGCCAGCAGCTCGGACCGGCGGCAGTACTTC.

The V call is TRBV7-3, the J call TRBJ2-1; no clear D. V lost 4 bases to trimming and J lost 0 bases, with 10 bases between them. CDR1 and CDR2 from the germline V gene are SGHTA and FQGTGA. The CDR3 is made up of 15 amino acids. The CDR3: CASSSDLSSYNEQFF. DNA for the CDR3: TGTGCCAGCAGCTCCGACTTGAGCTCCTACAATGAGCAGTTCTTC.

The CDR3 DNA is TGTGCCAGTAGTCGGACTAGCGGGAGATTGGGCAATGAGCAGTTCTTC. Its protein is CASSRTSGRLGNEQFF. The genes are TRBV19 and TRBJ2-1, with 13 bases fitting TRBD2. Per germline, CDR1 LNHDA and CDR2 SQIVND (reference sequence). Germline trimming cut 5 bases from V and 6 bases from J; bases unmatched to any gene: 7. CDR3 length: 16 amino acids.

The V and J genes are TRBV7-2 and TRBJ2-5; D is uncertain. The CDR3 is 15 residues long. Trimming shortened V by 1 base and J by 2 bases, and 11 bases separated the two germline ends. CDR1 and CDR2 (germline): SGHTA, FQGNSA. DNA for the CDR3: TGTGCCAGCAGCTTAGTTGCAGACCCACAAGAGACCCAGTACTTC. Residues: CASSLVADPQETQYF.

V is TRBV19 and J is TRBJ2-7, with 7 bases identical to TRBD1. The germline V gene encodes CDR1 LNHDA and CDR2 SQIVND (reference sequence). Trimming removed 5 bases from V and 3 bases from J; junction bases left unmatched: 7. There are 14 residues in the CDR3. CDR3 DNA: TGTGCCAGTAGTCGCCGACAGGGTATCTACGAGCAGTACTTC. Translating gives CASSRRQGIYEQYF.

The rearrangement joins TRBV11-2 to TRBJ2-7, with D possibly TRBD2 on 6 matching bases. In germline, CDR1 is SGHAT, CDR2 FQNNGV. This CDR3 has 14 residues. The V gene lost 5 bases and the J gene lost 5 bases, with 16 bases spanning the gap. The CDR3 DNA follows: TGTGCCAGCAGCCTCCTTGGCGGGAAGGACGAGCAGTACTTC. It is translated as CASSLLGGKDEQYF.

A single count supports this clone. J is TRBJ2-7 and V is TRBV4-2; 9 nucleotides align to TRBD1. V lost 4 bases to trimming and J lost 2 bases; unmatched junction nucleotides: 3. The CDR3 length is 14 residues. The germline CDR1 and CDR2 sequences are LGHNA and YNFKEQ. Written as DNA, the CDR3 is TGTGCCAGCAGCCTAGGGACAGGGACCTACGAGCAGTACTTC. The encoded protein is CASSLGTGTYEQYF.

This chain links TRBV11-2 with TRBJ2-1, with TRBD2 matching 10 bases. The CDR3 extends over 15 amino acids. The V segment lost 1 base and the J segment 4 bases; nucleotides outside the gene matches: 1. The germline V gene has CDR1 SGHAT and CDR2 FQNNGV. CDR3 sequence: CASSLGTSGYNEQFF. The CDR3 coding sequence is TGTGCCAGCAGCTTAGGGACTAGCGGATACAATGAGCAGTTCTTC.

The table lists this clone with a count of one. The V gene is TRBV7-9, the J gene TRBJ1-4; D perhaps matches TRBD1 (5 bases). The CDR3 loop spans 17 amino acids. Per the germline V gene, CDR1 is SEHNR and CDR2 is FQNEAQ (reference sequence). V was shortened by 5 bases and J by 0 bases, with 16 bases between the two germline ends. In nucleotides, the CDR3 is TGTGCCAGCAGCCCGCGGGACTACACCGCAACTAATGAAAAACTGTTTTTT. Its protein product is CASSPRDYTATNEKLFF. Variable domain in full (rest from reference TRBV7-9 and TRBJ1-4): DTGVSQNPRHKITKRGQNVTFRCDPISEHNRLYWYRQTLGQGPEFLTYFQNEAQLEKSRLLSDRFSAERPKGSFSTLEIQRTEQGDSAMYLCASSPRDYTATNEKLFFGSGTQLSVL.

The chain has TRBV14 and TRBJ2-5; no reliable D call. Germline-derived CDR1 and CDR2 are SGHDN and FVKESK. V was trimmed by 0 bases and J by 0 bases, leaving 11 bases between them. The CDR3 spans 16 residues. As DNA, the CDR3 is TGTGCCAGCAGCCAAGAGGTAGGAGCCAACCAAGAGACCCAGTACTTC. This sequence encodes CASSQEVGANQETQYF.

The J gene is TRBJ2-3, the V gene TRBV11-2, with 11 nucleotides matching TRBD1. V lost 8 bases and J lost 7; bases outside the gene matches: 8. The CDR3 has 14 amino acids. Germline CDR1 SGHAT, CDR2 FQNNGV. CDR3 in DNA: TGTGCCAGCGGACAGGGGGCCAGCACGCATACGCAGTATTTT. Its translation: CASGQGASTHTQYF.

The chain combines TRBV7-9 with TRBJ1-4; D gene ambiguous. Trimming cost V 5 bases and J 4 bases, with 11 bases left between them. Germline V gene lookup returns CDR1 SEHNR and CDR2 FQNEAQ (reference sequence). The CDR3 contains 14 residues. As DNA, the CDR3 is TGTGCCAGCAGCACAGACACGAATAATGAAAAACTGTTTTTT. This sequence encodes CASSTDTNNEKLFF. Drawing the rest from reference TRBV7-9 and TRBJ1-4, the complete variable domain is DTGVSQNPRHKITKRGQNVTFRCDPISEHNRLYWYRQTLGQGPEFLTYFQNEAQLEKSRLLSDRFSAERPKGSFSTLEIQRTEQGDSAMYLCASSTDTNNEKLFFGSGTQLSVL.